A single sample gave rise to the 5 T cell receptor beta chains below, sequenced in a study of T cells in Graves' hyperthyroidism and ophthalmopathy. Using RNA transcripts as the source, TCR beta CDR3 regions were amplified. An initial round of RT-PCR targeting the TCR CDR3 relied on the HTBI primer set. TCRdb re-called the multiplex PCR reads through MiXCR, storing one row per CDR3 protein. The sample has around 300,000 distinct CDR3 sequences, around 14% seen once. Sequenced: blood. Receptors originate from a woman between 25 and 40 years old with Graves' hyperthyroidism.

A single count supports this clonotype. The CDR3 region has the DNA TGTGCCAGCAGTCATGGCCCGCCTGACCCGAAATCGGAGACCCAGTACTTC. Its protein product is CASSHGPPDPKSETQYF. The gene calls are TRBV7-9 and TRBJ2-5; D unclear. CDR1 SEHNR and CDR2 FQNEAQ come from the germline V gene (reference sequence). CDR3 length: 17 residues. The V gene lost 6 bases and the J gene lost 5 bases, with 25 bases spanning the gap.

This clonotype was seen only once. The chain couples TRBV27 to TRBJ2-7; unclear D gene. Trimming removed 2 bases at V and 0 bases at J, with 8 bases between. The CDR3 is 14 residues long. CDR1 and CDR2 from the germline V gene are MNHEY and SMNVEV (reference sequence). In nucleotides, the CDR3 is TGTGCCAGCAGTTTACAAGCTACCTCCTACGAGCAGTACTTC. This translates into CASSLQATSYEQYF.

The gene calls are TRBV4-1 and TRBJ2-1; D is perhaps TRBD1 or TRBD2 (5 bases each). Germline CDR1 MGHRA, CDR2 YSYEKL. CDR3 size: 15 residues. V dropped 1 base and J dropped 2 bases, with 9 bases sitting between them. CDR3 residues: CASSQAGTPYNEQFF. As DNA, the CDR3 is TGCGCCAGCAGCCAAGCCGGGACCCCCTACAATGAGCAGTTCTTC.

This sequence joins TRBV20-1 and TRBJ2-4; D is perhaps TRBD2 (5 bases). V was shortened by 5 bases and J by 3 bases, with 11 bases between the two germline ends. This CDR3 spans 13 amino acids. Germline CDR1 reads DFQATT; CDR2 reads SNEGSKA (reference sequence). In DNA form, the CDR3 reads TGCAGTGCTTGGACCCGGGACAAAAACATTCAGTACTTC. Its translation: CSAWTRDKNIQYF.

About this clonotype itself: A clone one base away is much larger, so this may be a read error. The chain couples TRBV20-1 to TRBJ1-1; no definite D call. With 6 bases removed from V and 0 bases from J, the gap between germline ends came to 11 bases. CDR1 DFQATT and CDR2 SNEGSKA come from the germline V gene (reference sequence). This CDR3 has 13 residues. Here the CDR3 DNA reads TGCAGTGCAAATCACAGTTTGAACACTGAAGCTTTCTTT. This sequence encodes CSANHSLNTEAFF.